A single T cell receptor beta chain is shown here with its context. Its antigen is unknown. The PCR ran on 60 Vbeta and 13 Jbeta primers. The repertoire was sequenced with immunoSEQ multiplex PCR; TCRdb's copy has only in-frame clones and lacks some. The sample lists about 150,000 clones, 80% to 85% occurring once. The data are from a study of cytomegalovirus exposure and HLA in healthy donors. The study's findings and limits: There were several of the most significant clusters that appeared linked to common viral pathogens in a later analysis. Cytomegalovirus association was listed for around 180 TCR beta chains.

J gave up 4 bases and V 5 bases, and 15 bases lay outside the gene matches. The CDR3 runs to 18 residues. The germline V gene has CDR1 SEHNR and CDR2 FQNEAQ (reference sequence). The TCR sequence derives from a boy aged 2 to 10 in good health and CMV-seronegative. The chain employs TRBV7-9 and TRBJ2-1, with TRBD1 matching over 9 bases. The sequenced sample consisted of PBMCs. The CDR3 here is CASSRRGGTGRLYNEQFF. The CDR3 region has the DNA TGTGCCAGCAGCCGGCGCGGTGGGACAGGGAGGTTGTACAATGAGCAGTTCTTC.